This T cell receptor beta chain derives from a study of blood T cell repertoires in COVID-19. V was clipped by 5 bases and J by 1 base; unmatched bases: 8. The germline CDR1 and CDR2 sequences are MNHEY and SMNVEV (reference sequence). The CDR3 has 15 residues. Two negative PCRs, clearance, or symptom resolution had been documented for recovered Cohort 3 donors. Authors' analysis steps: Estimation of nucleated cell counts was performed using reference gene primer amplification. Produced via immunoSEQ multiplex PCR; TCRdb's table is partial and in-frame only. Clone size and the V and J calls come from that table; the DNA yielded D and trimming. The sample has approximately 360,000 clones, roughly four fifths seen once.

This TCR came from a woman aged 45-60 years who had recovered from COVID-19. Input material: PBMCs or T cells enriched from blood (not recorded which). The V and J genes are TRBV27 and TRBJ2-7, with TRBD2 matching over 7 bases. This chain's CDR3 is CASSLWGGLSYEQYF. DNA of the CDR3: TGTGCCAGCAGTCTATGGGGGGGGTTGTCCTACGAGCAGTACTTC.